The TCR beta chain under discussion was sequenced for a study of T-cell reconstitution after alpha-beta-depleted transplantation in children. Notes on the study in general: Elevated TCRbeta diversity at day 60 was traced, in some patients, to surviving recipient T cells and thymic progenitors. By about two months after transplant, alpha-beta T cells reportedly arose from several hundred graft clones that had expanded. Once a year had passed after transplant, T-cell counts and diversity came mostly from newly produced T cells.

V lost 2 bases and J lost 7, with 18 bases in between. CDR1 and CDR2 from the germline V gene are MDHEN and SYDVKM. The CDR3 is made up of 15 amino acids. This clonotype was detected many times. Its cognate antigen is unknown. Unique molecular identifiers were built into the TCRbeta library. TCRdb reprocessed the PCR reads via MiXCR and lists one record per CDR3 protein. The sample contains some 600,000 distinct CDR3 sequences, 13% of which appear only once. Specimen: PBMCs, mostly from graft donor cells, collected 360 days after TCRalphabeta/CD19-depleted stem cell transplant. V is TRBV28 and J is TRBJ2-7; no definite D call. The sequence was obtained from a male patient younger than 18 who had a stem cell transplant for acute myeloid leukemia, so the T cells may come from the graft donor. The CDR3, as DNA: TGTGCCAGCAGTTTAAGGGTTTTTTATTTGGGGGAGCAGTACTTC. It encodes CASSLRVFYLGEQYF.